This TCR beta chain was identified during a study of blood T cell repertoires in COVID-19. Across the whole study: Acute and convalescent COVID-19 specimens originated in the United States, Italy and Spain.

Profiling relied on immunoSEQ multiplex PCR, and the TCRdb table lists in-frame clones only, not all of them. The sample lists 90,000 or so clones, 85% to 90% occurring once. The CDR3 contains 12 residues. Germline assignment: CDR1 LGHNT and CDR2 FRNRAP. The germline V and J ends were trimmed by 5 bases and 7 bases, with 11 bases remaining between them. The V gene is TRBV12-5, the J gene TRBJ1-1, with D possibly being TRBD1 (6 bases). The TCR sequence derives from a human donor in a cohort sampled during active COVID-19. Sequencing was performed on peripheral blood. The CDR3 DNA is TGTGCTAGTGGTCCGGGACACTATGAAGCTTTCTTT. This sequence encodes CASGPGHYEAFF. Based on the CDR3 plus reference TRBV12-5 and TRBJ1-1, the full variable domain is DARVTQTPRHKVTEMGQEVTMRCQPILGHNTVFWYRQTMMQGLELLAYFRNRAPLDDSGMPKDRFSAEMPDATLATLKIQPSEPRDSAVYFCASGPGHYEAFFGQGTRLTVV.